Listed below are T cell receptor beta chains from one sample, sequenced in a study of T cells in Graves' hyperthyroidism and ophthalmopathy. TCRdb re-derived calls from the multiplex PCR reads in MiXCR, one entry per CDR3 protein. The sample holds about 610,000 distinct CDR3 sequences, over 12% seen once. The sample comprised blood. The receptors derive from a middle-aged woman with Graves' ophthalmopathy. Each CDR3 is given with its conserved first and last residue. Fields, in order: J gene, clone size, D gene, V gene, CDR3 DNA, CDR3 protein. D genes are given only for firm matches. Rows give clone size only sometimes, using once, few, many, or a class for an expanded clone.

TRBJ2-5 | many | TRBD2 | TRBV7-9 | TGTGCCAGCAGACCTCAGGGAGGGCAAGAGACCCAGTACTTC | CASRPQGGQETQYF
TRBJ1-2 | many | - | TRBV4-1 | TGCGCCAGCAGCCGGGCAGTAAACAGGGACCACTATGGCTACACCTTC | CASSRAVNRDHYGYTF
TRBJ1-1 | few | TRBD1 | TRBV10-3 | TGTGCCATCAGTGAGTCTCCGGACAGGGACGCTTTCTTT | CAISESPDRDAFF
TRBJ2-2 | - | TRBD2 | TRBV6-1 | TGTGCCAGCAGGGACGGACTAGCGGGAGTCGGGGAGCTGTTTTTT | CASRDGLAGVGELFF
TRBJ1-1 | - | - | TRBV6-5 | TGTGCCAGCAGTTACGGGTTCTCGTGGGCTGAAGCTTTCTTT | CASSYGFSWAEAFF
TRBJ1-1 | many | - | TRBV12-5 | TGTGCTAGTGCCACTACGGGGTTGAACACTGAAGCTTTCTTT | CASATTGLNTEAFF
TRBJ1-2 | - | TRBD1 | TRBV18 | TGTGCCAGCTCACCAACATCGACAGGGACCTATGGCTACACCTTC | CASSPTSTGTYGYTF
TRBJ2-2 | many | - | TRBV20-1 | TGCAGTGCCATCCTGGCGGGGACCGGGGAGCTGTTTTTT | CSAILAGTGELFF
TRBJ2-2 | few | TRBD2 | TRBV7-3 | TGTGCCAGCAGCCCCCAACTAGCGGGTGGCACCGGGGAGCTGTTTTTT | CASSPQLAGGTGELFF
TRBJ1-1 | many | TRBD1 | TRBV28 | TGTGCCAGCAGTTCCGCCAGGGGGTACATGAACACTGAAGCTTTCTTT | CASSSARGYMNTEAFF
TRBJ1-1 | few | - | TRBV20-1 | TGCAGCGGAATCGGACAGATGAACACTGAAGCTTTCTTT | CSGIGQMNTEAFF
TRBJ2-7 | many | TRBD1 | TRBV11-1 | TGTGCCAGCAGCTTAACTATCCGACAGGGGGTTATCTACGAGCAGTACTTC | CASSLTIRQGVIYEQYF
TRBJ2-5 | many | - | TRBV20-1 | TGCAGTGCTAGAGATCTCTCTGGACCGGGAGAGACCCAGTACTTC | CSARDLSGPGETQYF
TRBJ1-3 | many | - | TRBV5-5 | TGTGCCAGCAGCTTGGGCGGATTCTCTGGAAACACCATATATTTT | CASSLGGFSGNTIYF
TRBJ2-2 | - | TRBD1 | TRBV11-1 | TGTGCCAGCAGCTCGGCGGGTGACAGGGCGAACACCGGGGAGCTGTTTTTT | CASSSAGDRANTGELFF
TRBJ2-7 | - | - | TRBV27 | TGTGCCAGCGTTCGGCGTACGCCCTACGAGCAGTACTTC | CASVRRTPYEQYF
TRBJ1-2 | - | - | TRBV2 | TGTGCCAGCAGTGAAGGATCAGGATTCTATGGCTACACCTTC | CASSEGSGFYGYTF
TRBJ1-5 | many | - | TRBV27 | TGTGCCAGCAGCCTAAGGGGGGGGGTTAGCAATCAGCCCCAGCATTTT | CASSLRGGVSNQPQHF
TRBJ2-7 | many | - | TRBV28 | TGTGCCAGCAGTTTCATGACTAGGCGGGCCTACGAGCAGTACTTC | CASSFMTRRAYEQYF
TRBJ1-1 | many | TRBD1 | TRBV6-5 | TGTGCCAGCAGGCCAAAACAGGGGGGGGACACTGAAGCTTTCTTT | CASRPKQGGDTEAFF
TRBJ2-5 | many | TRBD1 | TRBV6-5 | TGTGCCAGCAGTTACTCGTGGGACAGGGGGACCCAGTACTTC | CASSYSWDRGTQYF
TRBJ1-3 | - | TRBD1 | TRBV7-3 | TGTGCCAGCAGCTTAAGGGACAGGGGCGTACTTCGCTCTGGAAACACCATATATTTT | CASSLRDRGVLRSGNTIYF
TRBJ2-7 | many | - | TRBV6-1 | TGTGCCAGCAGTGCTCGGGGACTCCGGTACGAGCAGTACTTC | CASSARGLRYEQYF
TRBJ2-2 | many | - | TRBV19 | TGTGCCAGTAGGAGATACACCGGGGAGCTGTTTTTT | CASRRYTGELFF